This T cell receptor (beta chain) derives from a study of blood T cell repertoires in COVID-19. Study-wide context: The United States, Italy and Spain supplied acute and convalescent COVID-19 samples. T cells, B-cell-depleted T cells, or PBMCs provided the cDNA or gDNA that served as material.

CDR1 and CDR2 (germline): SGHRS, YFSETQ. The CDR3 spans 15 residues. V lost 4 bases and J 5 bases, leaving 15 bases between the germline ends. This clone was found a few times. Under the authors' procedure: Scientists estimated how many nucleated cells there were by amplifying reference gene primers. The assay was immunoSEQ multiplex PCR, and TCRdb's table has in-frame clones only and misses some. V, J and clone size derive from that table, while D and trimming were established from the DNA sequence. The sample includes about half a million clones, roughly nine tenths of them seen just once. Cohort placement rested on clinical history that participants reported themselves.

The rearrangement joins TRBV5-1 to TRBJ1-4; D is perhaps TRBD1 (6 bases). The sequence was collected from a woman aged 55-69 years who had recovered from COVID-19. Sequenced sample: PBMCs or T cells enriched from blood (not recorded which). The CDR3 DNA follows: TGCGCCAGCAGCGATCAGGGGTTGGTCAATGAAAAACTGTTTTTT. This translates into CASSDQGLVNEKLFF.